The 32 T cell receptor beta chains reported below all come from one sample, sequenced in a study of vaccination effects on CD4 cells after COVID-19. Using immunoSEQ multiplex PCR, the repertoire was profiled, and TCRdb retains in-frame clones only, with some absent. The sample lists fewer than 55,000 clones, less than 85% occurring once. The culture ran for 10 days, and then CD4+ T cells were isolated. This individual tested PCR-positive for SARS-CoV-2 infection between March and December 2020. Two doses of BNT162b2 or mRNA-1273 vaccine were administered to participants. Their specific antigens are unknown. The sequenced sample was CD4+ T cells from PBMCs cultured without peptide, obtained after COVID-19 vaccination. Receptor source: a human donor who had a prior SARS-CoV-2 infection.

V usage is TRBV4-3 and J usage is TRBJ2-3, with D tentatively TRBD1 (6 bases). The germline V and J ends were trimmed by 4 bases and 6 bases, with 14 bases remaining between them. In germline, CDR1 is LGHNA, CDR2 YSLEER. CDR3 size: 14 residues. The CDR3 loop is CASSLQGYGDTQYF. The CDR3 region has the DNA TGCGCCAGCAGCCTACAGGGTTACGGGGATACGCAGTATTTT.

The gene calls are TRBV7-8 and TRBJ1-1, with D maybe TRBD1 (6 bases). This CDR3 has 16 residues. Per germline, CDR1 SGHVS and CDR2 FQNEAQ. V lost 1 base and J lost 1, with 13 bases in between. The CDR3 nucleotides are TGTGCCAGCAGCTTAGGGAGGGGGACGCCGAACACTGAAGCTTTCTTT. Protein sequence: CASSLGRGTPNTEAFF.

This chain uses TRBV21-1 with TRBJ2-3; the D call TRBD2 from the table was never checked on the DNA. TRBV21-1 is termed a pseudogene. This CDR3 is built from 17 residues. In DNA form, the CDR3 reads TGTGCCAGCAGCAAAGCGCGAGGAGAAAACCCCACAGATACGCAGTATTTT. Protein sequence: CASSKARGENPTDTQYF.

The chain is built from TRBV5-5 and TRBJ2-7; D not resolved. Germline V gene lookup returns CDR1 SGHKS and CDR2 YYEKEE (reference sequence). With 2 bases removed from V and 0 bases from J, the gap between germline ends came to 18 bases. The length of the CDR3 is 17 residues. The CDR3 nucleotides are TGTGCCAGCAGCTTACGTACGCACAGTCAGAGCTCCTACGAGCAGTACTTC. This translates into CASSLRTHSQSSYEQYF.

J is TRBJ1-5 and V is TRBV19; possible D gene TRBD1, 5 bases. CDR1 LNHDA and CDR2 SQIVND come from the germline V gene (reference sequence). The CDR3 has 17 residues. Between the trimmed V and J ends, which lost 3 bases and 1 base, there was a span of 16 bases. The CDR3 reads CASSIRFGWGSNQPQHF. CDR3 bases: TGTGCCAGTAGTATCCGGTTTGGGTGGGGGAGCAATCAGCCCCAGCATTTT.

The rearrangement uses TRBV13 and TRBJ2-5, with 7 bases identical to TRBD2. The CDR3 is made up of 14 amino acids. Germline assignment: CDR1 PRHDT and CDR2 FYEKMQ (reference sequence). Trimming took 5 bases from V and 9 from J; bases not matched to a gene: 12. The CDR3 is CASSLWGLSSAQYF. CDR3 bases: TGTGCCAGCAGCCTATGGGGACTATCATCGGCCCAGTACTTC.

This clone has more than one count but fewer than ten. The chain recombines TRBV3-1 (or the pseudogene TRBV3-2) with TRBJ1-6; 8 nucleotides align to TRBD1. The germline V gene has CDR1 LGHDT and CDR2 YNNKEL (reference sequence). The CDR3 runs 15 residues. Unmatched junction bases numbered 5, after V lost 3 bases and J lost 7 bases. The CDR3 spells CASSHQDRGNSPLHF. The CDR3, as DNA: TGTGCCAGCAGCCATCAAGACAGGGGAAATTCACCCCTCCACTTT.

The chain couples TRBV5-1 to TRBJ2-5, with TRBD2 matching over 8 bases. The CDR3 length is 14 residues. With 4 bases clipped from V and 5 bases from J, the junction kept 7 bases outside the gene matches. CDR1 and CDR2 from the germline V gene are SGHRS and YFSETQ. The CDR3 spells CASSDGLAWETQYF. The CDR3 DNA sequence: TGCGCCAGCAGCGACGGACTAGCCTGGGAGACCCAGTACTTC.

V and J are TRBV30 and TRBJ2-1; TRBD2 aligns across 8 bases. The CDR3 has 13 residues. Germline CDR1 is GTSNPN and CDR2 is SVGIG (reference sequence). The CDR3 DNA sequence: TGTGTCTCGGGGGGGGCATCCTACAATGAGCAGTTCTTC. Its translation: CVSGGASYNEQFF.

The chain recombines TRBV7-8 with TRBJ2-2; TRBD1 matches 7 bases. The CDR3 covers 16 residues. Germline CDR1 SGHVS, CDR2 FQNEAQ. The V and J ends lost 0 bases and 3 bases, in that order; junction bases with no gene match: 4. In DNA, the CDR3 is TGTGCCAGCAGCTTAGCCGTACAGGGGTACACCGGGGAGCTGTTTTTT. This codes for CASSLAVQGYTGELFF.

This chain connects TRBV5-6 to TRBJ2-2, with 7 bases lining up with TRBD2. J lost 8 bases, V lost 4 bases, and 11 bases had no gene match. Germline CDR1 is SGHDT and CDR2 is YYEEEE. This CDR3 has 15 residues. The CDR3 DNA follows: TGTGCCAGCAGCCGATCGGCGGGGGTGCCAGGGGAGCTGTTTTTT. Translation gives CASSRSAGVPGELFF.

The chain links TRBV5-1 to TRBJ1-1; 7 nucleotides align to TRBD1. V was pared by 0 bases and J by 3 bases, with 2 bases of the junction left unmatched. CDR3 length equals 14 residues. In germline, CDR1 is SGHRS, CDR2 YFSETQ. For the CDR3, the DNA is TGCGCCAGCAGCTTGGCCAGGGGGGACACTGAAGCTTTCTTT. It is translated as CASSLARGDTEAFF.

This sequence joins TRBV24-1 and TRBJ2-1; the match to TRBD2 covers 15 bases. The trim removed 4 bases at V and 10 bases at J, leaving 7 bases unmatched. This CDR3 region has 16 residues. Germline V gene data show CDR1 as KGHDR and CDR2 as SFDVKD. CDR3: CATSDPGLAGGHEQFF. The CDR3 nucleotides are TGTGCCACCAGTGACCCGGGACTAGCGGGAGGTCACGAGCAGTTCTTC.

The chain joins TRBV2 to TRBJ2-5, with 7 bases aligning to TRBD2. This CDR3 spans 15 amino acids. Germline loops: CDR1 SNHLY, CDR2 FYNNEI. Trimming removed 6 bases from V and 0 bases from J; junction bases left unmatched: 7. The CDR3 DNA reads TGTGCCAGCAGCCGTAGCGGGCCGTACCAAGAGACCCAGTACTTC. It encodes CASSRSGPYQETQYF. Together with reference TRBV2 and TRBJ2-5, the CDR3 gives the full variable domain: EPEVTQTPSHQVTQMGQEVILRCVPISNHLYFYWYRQILGQKVEFLVSFYNNEISEKSEIFDDQFSVERPDGSNFTLKIRSTKLEDSAMYFCASSRSGPYQETQYFGPGTRLLVL.

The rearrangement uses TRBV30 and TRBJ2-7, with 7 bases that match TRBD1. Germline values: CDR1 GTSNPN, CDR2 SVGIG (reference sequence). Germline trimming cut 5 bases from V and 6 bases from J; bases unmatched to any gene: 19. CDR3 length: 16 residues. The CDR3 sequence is CAWHRNLGGPIIEQYF. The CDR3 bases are TGTGCCTGGCACCGGAACCTAGGGGGCCCGATAATCGAGCAGTACTTC.

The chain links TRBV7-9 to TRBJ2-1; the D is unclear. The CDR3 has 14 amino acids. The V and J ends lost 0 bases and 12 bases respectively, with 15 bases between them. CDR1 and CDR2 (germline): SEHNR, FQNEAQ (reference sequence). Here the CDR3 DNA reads TGTGCCAGCAGCTTAGCTGCCTCGGCGACGGGGCAGTTCTTC. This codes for CASSLAASATGQFF. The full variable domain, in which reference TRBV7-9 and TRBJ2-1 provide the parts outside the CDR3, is DTGVSQNPRHKITKRGQNVTFRCDPISEHNRLYWYRQTLGQGPEFLTYFQNEAQLEKSRLLSDRFSAERPKGSFSTLEIQRTEQGDSAMYLCASSLAASATGQFFGPGTRLTVL.

DNA for the CDR3: TGTGCCAGCAGCCAAGAGGGAGGGGTTGGGGAGCAGTACTTC. Its protein product is CASSQEGGVGEQYF. This rearrangement joins TRBV3-1 (or the pseudogene TRBV3-2) to TRBJ2-7, with 7 bases identical to TRBD2. From germline, CDR1 is LGHDT and CDR2 YNNKEL (reference sequence). V was clipped by 0 bases and J by 7 bases; unmatched bases: 6. The CDR3 covers 14 residues.

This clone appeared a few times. Written as DNA, the CDR3 is TGTGCCAGCAGCGTCTCGCAGGGGGCGCCGGGGGAAAAACTGTTTTTT. It is translated as CASSVSQGAPGEKLFF. The chain carries TRBV9 and TRBJ1-4, with 8 positions matching TRBD1. V lost 2 bases, J lost 8 bases, and 11 bases stayed unmatched. The CDR3 consists of 16 residues. Germline CDR1 and CDR2: SGDLS and YYNGEE.

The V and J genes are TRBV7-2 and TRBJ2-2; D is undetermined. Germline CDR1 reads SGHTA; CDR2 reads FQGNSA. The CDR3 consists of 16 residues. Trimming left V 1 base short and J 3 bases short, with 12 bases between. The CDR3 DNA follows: TGTGCCAGCAGCTTAGGCTCCGGCCCCGACACCGGGGAGCTGTTTTTT. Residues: CASSLGSGPDTGELFF.

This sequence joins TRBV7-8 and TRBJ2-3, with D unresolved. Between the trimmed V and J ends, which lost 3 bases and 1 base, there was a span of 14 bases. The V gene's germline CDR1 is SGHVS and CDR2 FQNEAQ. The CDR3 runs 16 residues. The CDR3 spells CASSFFVTKRTDTQYF. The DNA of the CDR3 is TGTGCCAGCAGCTTTTTTGTGACAAAACGCACAGATACGCAGTATTTT.

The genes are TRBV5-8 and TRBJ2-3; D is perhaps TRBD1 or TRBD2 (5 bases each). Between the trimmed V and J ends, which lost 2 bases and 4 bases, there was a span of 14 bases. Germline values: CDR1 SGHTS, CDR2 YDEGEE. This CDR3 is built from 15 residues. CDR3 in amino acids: CASSFERGFADTQYF. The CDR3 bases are TGTGCCAGCAGCTTTGAGAGGGGATTTGCAGATACGCAGTATTTT.

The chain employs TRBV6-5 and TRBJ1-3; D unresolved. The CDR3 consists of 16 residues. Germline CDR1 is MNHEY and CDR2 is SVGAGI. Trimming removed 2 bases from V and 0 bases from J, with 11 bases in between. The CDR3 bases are TGTGCCAGCAGTTACGGTGGCCCGACCTCTGGAAACACCATATATTTT. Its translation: CASSYGGPTSGNTIYF.

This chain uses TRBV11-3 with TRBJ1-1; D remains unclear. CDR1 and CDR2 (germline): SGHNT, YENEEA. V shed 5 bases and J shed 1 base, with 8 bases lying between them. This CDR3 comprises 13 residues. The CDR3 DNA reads TGTGCCAGCAGCATTTCCCAGAACACTGAAGCTTTCTTT. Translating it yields CASSISQNTEAFF.

CDR3 nucleotides: TGTGCCAGTAGACCCTACGGGGGGGCTATTGGAAACACCATATATTTT. Amino acids: CASRPYGGAIGNTIYF. The V and J genes are TRBV19 and TRBJ1-3, with TRBD1 as a possible D gene (6 bases). The CDR3 is 16 amino acids. Germline V gives CDR1 LNHDA, CDR2 SQIVND (reference sequence). The V and J ends lost 6 bases and 3 bases respectively, with 18 bases between them.

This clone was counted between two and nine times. CDR3 nucleotides: TGTGCCAGCAGCGTAGGAGCCGGGGACTTGGATGCTGAAGCTTTCTTT. This sequence encodes CASSVGAGDLDAEAFF. The V gene is TRBV9, the J gene TRBJ1-1; possibly TRBD1 for D (5 bases). This CDR3 has 16 amino acids. In germline, CDR1 is SGDLS, CDR2 YYNGEE. Deletions cut 0 bases from V and 6 bases from J, with 18 bases between.

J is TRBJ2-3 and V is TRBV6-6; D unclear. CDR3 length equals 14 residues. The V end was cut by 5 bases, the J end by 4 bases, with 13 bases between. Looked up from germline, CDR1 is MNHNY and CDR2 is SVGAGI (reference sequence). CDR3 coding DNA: TGTGCCAGCAGTCCCCGGTATGCCCCAGATACGCAGTATTTT. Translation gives CASSPRYAPDTQYF.

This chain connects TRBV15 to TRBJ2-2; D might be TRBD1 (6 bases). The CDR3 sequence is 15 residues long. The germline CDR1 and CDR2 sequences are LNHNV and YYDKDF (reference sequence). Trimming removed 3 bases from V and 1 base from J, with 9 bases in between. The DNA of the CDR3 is TGTGCCACCAGCAGGGGCAGGGGGAACACCGGGGAGCTGTTTTTT. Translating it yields CATSRGRGNTGELFF.

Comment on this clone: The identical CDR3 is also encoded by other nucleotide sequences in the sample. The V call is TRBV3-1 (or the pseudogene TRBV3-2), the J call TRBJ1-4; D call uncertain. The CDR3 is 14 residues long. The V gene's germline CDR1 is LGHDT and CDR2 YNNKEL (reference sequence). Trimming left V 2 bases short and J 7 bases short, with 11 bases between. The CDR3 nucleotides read TGTGCCAGCAGCCAAAGGGCAGGAGGTGAAAAACTGTTTTTT. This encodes CASSQRAGGEKLFF.

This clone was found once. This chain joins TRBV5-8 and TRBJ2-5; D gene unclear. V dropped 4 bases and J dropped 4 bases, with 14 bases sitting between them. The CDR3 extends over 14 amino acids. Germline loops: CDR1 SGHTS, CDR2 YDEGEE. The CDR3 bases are TGTGCCAGCAGCCCAATAGCTCACGGAGAGACCCAGTACTTC. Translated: CASSPIAHGETQYF.

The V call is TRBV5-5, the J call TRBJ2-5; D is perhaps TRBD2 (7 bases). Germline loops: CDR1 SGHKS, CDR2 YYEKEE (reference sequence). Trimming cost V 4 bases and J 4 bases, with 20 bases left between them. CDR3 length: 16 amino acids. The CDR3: CASSLLMWGGGETQYF. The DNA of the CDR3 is TGTGCCAGCAGCCTCTTAATGTGGGGGGGCGGAGAGACCCAGTACTTC. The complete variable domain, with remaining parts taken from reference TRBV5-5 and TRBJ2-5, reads DAGVTQSPTHLIKTRGQQVTLRCSPISGHKSVSWYQQVLGQGPQFIFQYYEKEERGRGNFPDRFSARQFPNYSSELNVNALLLGDSALYLCASSLLMWGGGETQYFGPGTRLLVL.

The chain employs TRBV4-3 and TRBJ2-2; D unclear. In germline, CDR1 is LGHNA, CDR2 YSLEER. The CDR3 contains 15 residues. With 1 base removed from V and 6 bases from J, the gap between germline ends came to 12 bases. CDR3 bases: TGCGCCAGCAGCCAAGTTTTTACGTCGGCCGGGGAGCTGTTTTTT. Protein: CASSQVFTSAGELFF.

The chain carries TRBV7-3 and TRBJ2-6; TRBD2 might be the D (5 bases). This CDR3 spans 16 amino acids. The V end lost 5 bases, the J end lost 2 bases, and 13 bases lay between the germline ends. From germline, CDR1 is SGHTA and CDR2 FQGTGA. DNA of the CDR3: TGTGCCAGCAGCCGGGGAGACAACGCTGGGGCCAACGTCCTGACTTTC. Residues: CASSRGDNAGANVLTF.